Following are 14 T cell receptor beta chains from one sample sequenced in a study of shared clonotypes between healthy human individuals. The table came from immunoSEQ multiplex PCR; TCRdb's copy has only in-frame clones and leaves some out. The data show about 2.4 million clones, 80% to 95% seen once. Sequencing used naive CD4+ T cells from PBMCs. Subset given: CD45RA+ positively selected. The receptors stem from a man in his late teens or twenties in good health. Some clones in this sample may be carry-over from other donors' samples.

This chain links TRBV18 with TRBJ2-7, with TRBD2 matching over 7 bases. The V gene end was trimmed by 2 bases and the J gene end by 3 bases; junction bases not matched to a gene: 10. Germline V gene data show CDR1 as KGHSH and CDR2 as LQKENI. This CDR3 region has 16 residues. In DNA form, the CDR3 reads TGTGCCAGCTCACCATCCTTGGCTAGCGGAGACTACGAGCAGTACTTC. This translates into CASSPSLASGDYEQYF.

The chain carries TRBV5-4 and TRBJ1-1; tentative D call: TRBD1 (6 bases). The CDR3 spans 16 residues. CDR1 and CDR2 from the germline V gene are SGHNT and YYREEE (reference sequence). V lost 3 bases and J lost 5, with 20 bases in between. The CDR3 protein is CASSSLGGATRTEAFF. CDR3 coding DNA: TGTGCCAGCAGCTCCCTCGGGGGGGCGACGAGAACTGAAGCTTTCTTT.

For this clone: Different DNA sequences within this sample yield the same CDR3. This chain joins TRBV5-1 and TRBJ2-5; a possible D gene is TRBD1 (6 bases). V gave up 4 bases and J gave up 5 bases, with 12 bases separating them. Germline CDR1 reads SGHRS; CDR2 reads YFSETQ. The CDR3 consists of 13 residues. The CDR3 DNA sequence: TGCGCCAGCAGCCTTTGGACAGCGGAGACCCAGTACTTC. Translated, it gives CASSLWTAETQYF.

The chain uses TRBV7-2 and TRBJ1-2, with D maybe TRBD1 (6 bases). V lost 1 base, J lost 8 bases, and 14 bases lay in between. Germline assignment: CDR1 SGHTA and CDR2 FQGNSA. This CDR3 is built from 14 residues. CDR3 bases: TGTGCCAGCAGCTTAGGTCGGGGGCAAGGCGGCTACACCTTC. Translating gives CASSLGRGQGGYTF.

The chain joins TRBV7-2 to TRBJ2-7; a possible D gene is TRBD2 (7 bases). The CDR3 runs to 15 residues. Looked up from germline, CDR1 is SGHTA and CDR2 is FQGNSA. Trimming stripped 5 bases from V and 0 bases from J, with 14 bases between. The CDR3 protein is CASSLEAGASYEQYF. The CDR3 DNA follows: TGTGCCAGCAGCCTAGAGGCGGGGGCCTCCTACGAGCAGTACTTC.

The gene calls are TRBV28 and TRBJ1-1; 7 bases fit TRBD1. J lost 4 bases, V lost 4 bases, and 9 bases had no gene match. CDR1 MDHEN and CDR2 SYDVKM come from the germline V gene. The CDR3 extends over 15 amino acids. CDR3 DNA sequence: TGTGCCAGCAGTTCGGACAGGCCCTGGCCCACTGAAGCTTTCTTT. This gives the protein CASSSDRPWPTEAFF.

This clone showed up just a few times. The chain employs TRBV10-1 and TRBJ2-5, with a possible D match to TRBD1 (6 bases). Trimming removed 6 bases from V and 0 bases from J, with 11 bases in between. Germline CDR1 is WNHNN and CDR2 is SYGVQD (reference sequence). This CDR3 has 14 amino acids. CDR3 sequence (DNA): TGCGCCAGCAGCCCTACAGGGAACCAAGAGACCCAGTACTTC. Its translation is CASSPTGNQETQYF.

This clone was counted once. The CDR3 protein is CASSLRGGPGTGWLTQYF. The CDR3 bases are TGTGCCAGCAGCTTAAGGGGGGGCCCCGGGACAGGGTGGCTCACCCAGTACTTC. The chain is built from TRBV7-9 and TRBJ2-5; 9 bases are a match to TRBD1. Germline V lookup: CDR1 SEHNR, CDR2 FQNEAQ (reference sequence). With V trimmed by 2 bases and J by 8 bases, 18 bases remained unmatched. This CDR3 has 18 amino acids. Full variable domain (rest looked up from reference TRBV7-9 and TRBJ2-5): DTGVSQNPRHKITKRGQNVTFRCDPISEHNRLYWYRQTLGQGPEFLTYFQNEAQLEKSRLLSDRFSAERPKGSFSTLEIQRTEQGDSAMYLCASSLRGGPGTGWLTQYFGPGTRLLVL.

The chain employs TRBV18 and TRBJ1-5; D not certain. Deletions cut 3 bases from V and 3 bases from J, with 6 bases between. CDR3 length equals 13 residues. The germline CDR1 and CDR2 sequences are KGHSH and LQKENI. CDR3 in amino acids: CASSPQNNQPQHF. In nucleotides, the CDR3 is TGTGCCAGCTCACCCCAGAACAATCAGCCCCAGCATTTT. The complete variable domain, with remaining parts taken from reference TRBV18 and TRBJ1-5, reads NAGVMQNPRHLVRRRGQEARLRCSPMKGHSHVYWYRQLPEEGLKFMVYLQKENIIDESGMPKERFSAEFPKEGPSILRIQQVVRGDSAAYFCASSPQNNQPQHFGDGTRLSIL.

The V and J genes are TRBV7-9 and TRBJ2-1, with D possibly matching TRBD1 (5 bases). Germline loops: CDR1 SEHNR, CDR2 FQNEAQ (reference sequence). This CDR3 is built from 14 residues. The V end lost 5 bases, the J end lost 8 bases, and 16 bases lay between the germline ends. As DNA, the CDR3 is TGTGCCAGCAGCCGCCTTGTAGGGGCCGATGAGCAGTTCTTC. Translating it yields CASSRLVGADEQFF.

This sequence joins TRBV6-1 and TRBJ2-1; D unresolved. Trimming cost V 0 bases and J 0 bases, with 15 bases left between them. The germline V gene encodes CDR1 MNHNS and CDR2 SASEGT. The length of the CDR3 is 18 residues. CDR3 DNA sequence: TGTGCCAGCAGTGAAGCCCCCCCCGCGGCTGCCTCCTACAATGAGCAGTTCTTC. Amino acids: CASSEAPPAAASYNEQFF.

The chain uses TRBV4-3 and TRBJ2-1, with 12 bases fitting TRBD2. Germline loops: CDR1 LGHNA, CDR2 YSLEER. The CDR3 is made up of 16 amino acids. Trimming removed 4 bases from V and 8 bases from J; junction bases left unmatched: 9. In DNA, the CDR3 is TGCGCCAGCAGCCGAGGGGTACTAGCGGGAGGATATGAGCAGTTCTTC. As protein: CASSRGVLAGGYEQFF.

About this clone: This specimen includes other DNA sequences encoding the same CDR3. The chain combines TRBV27 with TRBJ1-5; possibly TRBD1 for D (5 bases). The germline V and J ends were trimmed by 2 bases and 0 bases, with 5 bases remaining between them. CDR3 length equals 14 residues. Germline assignment: CDR1 MNHEY and CDR2 SMNVEV (reference sequence). Written as DNA, the CDR3 is TGTGCCAGCAGTTTAAGGGGTAGCAATCAGCCCCAGCATTTT. Translating gives CASSLRGSNQPQHF.

The CDR3, as DNA: TGTGCCAGCAGCTTCAACCCCACAGAGGTCACTGAAGCTTTCTTT. As protein: CASSFNPTEVTEAFF. V and J are TRBV9 and TRBJ1-1; D not certain. The CDR3 loop spans 15 amino acids. Trimming left V 4 bases short and J 4 bases short, with 17 bases between. The V gene's germline CDR1 is SGDLS and CDR2 YYNGEE.